This T cell receptor (beta chain) was recorded in a study of CD8 T cells in Susac syndrome. General study findings and limits: It was acknowledged in the study that the number of individuals who were included in its TCR sequencing and HLA analysis was relatively small.

The RNA input was roughly 0.45 to 1 ug, and it was reverse transcribed with random hexamers. One entry per CDR3 protein, called by TCRdb with MiXCR from the immunoSEQ multiplex PCR reads. The sample yields 95,000 to 150,000 distinct CDR3 sequences, under 96% seen once. With regard to this clonotype: Its antigen is still unknown.

Patients with Susac syndrome met the recently defined diagnostic criteria for definite or probable disease. There are 15 residues in the CDR3. J lost 6 bases, V lost 8 bases, and 12 bases had no gene match. This chain connects TRBV12-3 or TRBV12-4 to TRBJ2-1; 8 bases match TRBD2. The receptor's source is a human donor with Susac syndrome. Input material: CD4+ T cells from PBMCs. The CDR3 DNA is TGTGCCAGCCTACCTCGGGCGGGAGGATCCAATGAGCAGTTCTTC. Translating gives CASLPRAGGSNEQFF.